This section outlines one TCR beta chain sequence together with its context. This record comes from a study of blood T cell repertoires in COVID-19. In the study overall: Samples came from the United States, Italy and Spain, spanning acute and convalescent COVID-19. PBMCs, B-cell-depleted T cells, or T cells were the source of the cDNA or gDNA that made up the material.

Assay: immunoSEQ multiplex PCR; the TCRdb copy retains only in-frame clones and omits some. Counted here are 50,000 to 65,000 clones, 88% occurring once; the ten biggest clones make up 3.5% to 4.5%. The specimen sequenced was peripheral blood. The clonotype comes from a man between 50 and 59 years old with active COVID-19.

CDR3 coding DNA: TGTGCCAGCAAGCCGCGGGGGGCACAAGAGACCCAGTACTTC. Its protein is CASKPRGAQETQYF. This chain uses TRBV7-2 with TRBJ2-5, with 8 bases that match TRBD2. Trimming at V came to 7 bases and at J to 2 bases, leaving 6 bases not matched to a gene. This CDR3 comprises 14 residues. CDR1 and CDR2 (germline): SGHTA, FQGNSA.